Below are 10 T cell receptor beta chains sequenced from a single sample in a study of T cells after yellow fever vaccination. TCRdb used MiXCR to reprocess the 5' RACE reads, holding one entry per CDR3 protein. Of 360,000 or so distinct CDR3 sequences listed, about 9.9% are singletons. The source material was PBMCs, sampled on the day of the first yellow fever vaccination. The receptor set was obtained from a man younger than 30 who received the YFV17D yellow fever vaccine.

This chain uses TRBV27 with TRBJ2-1, with D uncertain. Per the germline V gene, CDR1 is MNHEY and CDR2 is SMNVEV (reference sequence). CDR3 length: 14 amino acids. Between the trimmed V and J ends, which lost 6 bases and 8 bases, there was a span of 17 bases. The CDR3 bases are TGTGCCAGCAGGGTAGGACCGGCGAACGATGAGCAGTTCTTC. Protein product: CASRVGPANDEQFF.

The chain employs TRBV18 and TRBJ2-3, with 10 bases that match TRBD2. The V gene end was trimmed by 3 bases and the J gene end by 0 bases; junction bases not matched to a gene: 9. Germline V CDR1 and CDR2: KGHSH, LQKENI. This CDR3 spans 18 amino acids. CDR3 bases: TGTGCCAGCTCACCTAGCGGGGGGTCCTCACGTAGCACAGATACGCAGTATTTT. Its translation is CASSPSGGSSRSTDTQYF. Filled out from reference TRBV18 and TRBJ2-3, the complete variable domain reads NAGVMQNPRHLVRRRGQEARLRCSPMKGHSHVYWYRQLPEEGLKFMVYLQKENIIDESGMPKERFSAEFPKEGPSILRIQQVVRGDSAAYFCASSPSGGSSRSTDTQYFGPGTRLTVL.

The genes are TRBV5-1 and TRBJ2-5; TRBD2 might be the D (6 bases). CDR1 SGHRS and CDR2 YFSETQ come from the germline V gene. V was trimmed by 4 bases and J by 1 base, leaving 17 bases between them. The CDR3 extends over 16 amino acids. CDR3: CASSLPRGSGQETQYF. CDR3 bases: TGCGCCAGCAGCCTACCCCGGGGGAGCGGCCAAGAGACCCAGTACTTC. Based on the CDR3 plus reference TRBV5-1 and TRBJ2-5, the full variable domain is KAGVTQTPRYLIKTRGQQVTLSCSPISGHRSVSWYQQTPGQGLQFLFEYFSETQRNKGNFPGRFSGRQFSNSRSEMNVSTLELGDSALYLCASSLPRGSGQETQYFGPGTRLLVL.

The chain joins TRBV12-3 or TRBV12-4 to TRBJ1-6; 7 bases map to TRBD1. The CDR3 contains 15 residues. The ends lost 6 bases at V and 4 bases at J; junction bases unmatched: 6. CDR3 loop: CASSNDRDYNSPLHF. The CDR3 DNA reads as TGTGCCAGCAGCAACGACAGGGATTATAATTCACCCCTCCACTTT.

This clonotype appeared a few times. V gene TRBV11-2 combines with J gene TRBJ2-3, with TRBD2 matching over 16 bases. The CDR3 extends over 18 amino acids. The V gene end was trimmed by 3 bases and the J gene end by 3 bases; junction bases not matched to a gene: 6. Germline V gene data show CDR1 as SGHAT and CDR2 as FQNNGV. DNA of the CDR3: TGTGCCAGCAGCTTGGGACTAGCGGGGGGGCCAATGACAGATACGCAGTATTTT. Translating gives CASSLGLAGGPMTDTQYF. Combining the CDR3 with reference TRBV11-2 and TRBJ2-3 gives the whole variable domain EAGVAQSPRYKIIEKRQSVAFWCNPISGHATLYWYQQILGQGPKLLIQFQNNGVVDDSQLPKDRFSAERLKGVDSTLKIQPAKLEDSAVYLCASSLGLAGGPMTDTQYFGPGTRLTVL.

This clonotype was found many times. CDR3 nucleotide sequence: TGTGCCAGCAGCGTTTTGCGGGGGGGCAGAAGCACAGATACGCAGTATTTT. Encoded protein: CASSVLRGGRSTDTQYF. The chain joins TRBV9 to TRBJ2-3; 9 nucleotides line up with TRBD2. CDR1 SGDLS and CDR2 YYNGEE come from the germline V gene. With V trimmed by 2 bases and J by 0 bases, 7 bases remained unmatched. The CDR3 contains 17 residues.

This clonotype came up a few times. The chain uses TRBV11-2 and TRBJ2-3, with D perhaps TRBD2 (5 bases). V was trimmed by 5 bases and J by 8 bases, leaving 29 bases between them. The CDR3 is made up of 18 amino acids. The germline V gene has CDR1 SGHAT and CDR2 FQNNGV. CDR3 sequence (DNA): TGTGCCAGCAGCCCGTTAGGAAGCGGTGCAGCACAGCTGGGTACGCAGTATTTT. Translating gives CASSPLGSGAAQLGTQYF. Filled out from reference TRBV11-2 and TRBJ2-3, the complete variable domain reads EAGVAQSPRYKIIEKRQSVAFWCNPISGHATLYWYQQILGQGPKLLIQFQNNGVVDDSQLPKDRFSAERLKGVDSTLKIQPAKLEDSAVYLCASSPLGSGAAQLGTQYFGPGTRLTVL.

In its sample, this clonotype was seen a few times. The chain employs TRBV12-3 or TRBV12-4 and TRBJ1-1; 9 positions agree with TRBD1. CDR3 length equals 14 residues. Trimming removed 8 bases from V and 3 bases from J; junction bases left unmatched: 7. The CDR3 nucleotides are TGTGCCAGCGGAACACAGGGGGCGGACACTGAAGCTTTCTTT. Amino acid sequence: CASGTQGADTEAFF.

This rearrangement joins TRBV27 to TRBJ2-7; 8 bases align to TRBD1. This CDR3 comprises 16 residues. Germline CDR1 is MNHEY and CDR2 is SMNVEV (reference sequence). The J segment lost 0 bases and the V segment lost 4 bases, leaving 8 bases of the junction unmatched. DNA for the CDR3: TGTGCCAGCAGTTCGCCTCAGGGGGCTAGCTCCTACGAGCAGTACTTC. Translating gives CASSSPQGASSYEQYF.

V gene TRBV12-3 or TRBV12-4 combines with J gene TRBJ1-3; D may be TRBD1 (6 bases). V shed 6 bases and J shed 0 bases, with 15 bases lying between them. The CDR3 has 16 amino acids. For the CDR3, the DNA is TGTGCCAGCAGGGAAAGGGGGGGGAACTCTGGAAACACCATATATTTT. This encodes CASRERGGNSGNTIYF.